The sequence of this TCR beta chain was determined in a study of T cell changes during pregnancy in multiple sclerosis. Some clones are missing from TCRdb's copy, which holds only in-frame ones; the method was immunoSEQ multiplex PCR. The data hold around 63,000 clones, with roughly nine tenths observed a single time. The V end was cut by 6 bases, the J end by 6 bases, with 14 bases between. CDR3 length: 14 residues. The germline CDR1 and CDR2 sequences are MNHNY and SVGAGI (reference sequence). The sequence derives from a female donor with multiple sclerosis, enrolled in a pregnancy study. This rearrangement joins TRBV6-6 to TRBJ2-2; D is perhaps TRBD2 (5 bases). Sequencing was performed on peripheral blood, taken after pregnancy. The CDR3 coding sequence is TGTGCCAGCAGCCCGAGGGTCCCGGCCGGGGAGCTGTTTTTT. The encoded protein is CASSPRVPAGELFF.